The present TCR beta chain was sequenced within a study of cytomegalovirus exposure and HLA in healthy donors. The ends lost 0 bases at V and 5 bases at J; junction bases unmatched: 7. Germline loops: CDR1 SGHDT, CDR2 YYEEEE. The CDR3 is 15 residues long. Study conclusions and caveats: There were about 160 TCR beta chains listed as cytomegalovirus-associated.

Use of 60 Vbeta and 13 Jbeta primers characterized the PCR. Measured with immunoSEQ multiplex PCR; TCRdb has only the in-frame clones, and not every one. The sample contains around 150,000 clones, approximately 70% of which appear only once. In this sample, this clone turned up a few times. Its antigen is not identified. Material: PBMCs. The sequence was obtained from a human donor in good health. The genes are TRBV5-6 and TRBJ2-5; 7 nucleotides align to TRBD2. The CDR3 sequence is CASSLAAGVVETQYF. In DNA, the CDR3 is TGTGCCAGCAGCTTGGCGGCGGGAGTCGTGGAGACCCAGTACTTC.